Below are 3 T cell receptor beta chains sequenced from a single sample in a study of regulatory T cells in long-lasting Graves disease. The time point is: newly diagnosed GD, antithyroid drugs for less than 3 months. Preparation of the TCR library used RNA extracted from PBMCs. Through Arm-PCR of CDR3 regions and iRepertoire HTBI primers, TCR beta libraries were built. TCRdb reprocessed the multiplex PCR reads via MiXCR and lists one record per CDR3 protein. The data contain hundreds of thousands of distinct CDR3 sequences, roughly 12% of them singletons. These same records also appear under a second study, on T cells in Graves' hyperthyroidism and ophthalmopathy.

The sequences come from peripheral blood mononuclear cells (PBMCs), collected at new diagnosis, from a patient treated with antithyroid drugs. The receptors originated from a man aged 25-45 years with Graves disease.

The rearrangement joins TRBV5-1 to TRBJ2-5, with D maybe TRBD1 (5 bases). V lost 0 bases to trimming and J lost 4 bases, with 16 bases between them. Germline lookup yields CDR1 SGHRS and CDR2 YFSETQ. This CDR3 is built from 16 residues. In DNA form, the CDR3 reads TGCGCCAGCAGCTTGGGGTTTCAGGGAATGGGAGAGACCCAGTACTTC. It translates to CASSLGFQGMGETQYF.

This clonotype was recorded many times. The chain is built from TRBV6-2 or TRBV6-3 and TRBJ2-3, with TRBD1 identical over 7 bases. Per the germline V gene, CDR1 is MNHEY and CDR2 is SVGEGT. V was clipped by 4 bases and J by 8 bases; unmatched bases: 9. This CDR3 comprises 14 residues. CDR3 sequence reads: CASSFTGDLATQYF. CDR3 DNA: TGTGCCAGCAGTTTTACAGGGGATCTAGCTACGCAGTATTTT.

Ten or more counts support this clonotype. In DNA form, the CDR3 reads TGTGCCAGTAATCCCAGCGGGACCTCTGGAAACACCATATATTTT. It encodes CASNPSGTSGNTIYF. The chain is built from TRBV19 and TRBJ1-3, with D perhaps matching TRBD1 (5 bases). CDR1 is LNHDA, CDR2 SQIVND, per germline (reference sequence). Deletions cut 7 bases from V and 0 bases from J, with 13 bases between. This CDR3 comprises 15 residues.